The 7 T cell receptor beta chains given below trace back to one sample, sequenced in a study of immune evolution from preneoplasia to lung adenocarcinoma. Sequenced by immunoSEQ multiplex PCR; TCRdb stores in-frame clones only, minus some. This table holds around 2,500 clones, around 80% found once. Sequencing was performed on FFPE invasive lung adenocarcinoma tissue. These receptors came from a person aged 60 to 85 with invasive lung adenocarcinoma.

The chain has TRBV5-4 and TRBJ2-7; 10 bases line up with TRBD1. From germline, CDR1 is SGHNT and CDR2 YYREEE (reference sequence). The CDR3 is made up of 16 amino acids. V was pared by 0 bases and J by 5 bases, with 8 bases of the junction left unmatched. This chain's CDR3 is CASSLGGGTGVHEQYF. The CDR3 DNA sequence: TGTGCCAGCAGCTTGGGAGGGGGGACAGGGGTCCACGAGCAGTACTTC.

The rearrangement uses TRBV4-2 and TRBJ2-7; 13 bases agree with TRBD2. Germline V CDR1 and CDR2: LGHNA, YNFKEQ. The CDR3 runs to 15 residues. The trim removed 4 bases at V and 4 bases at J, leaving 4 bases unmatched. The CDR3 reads CASSPRLAGGYEQYF. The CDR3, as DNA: TGTGCCAGCAGCCCGCGACTAGCGGGGGGTTACGAGCAGTACTTC.

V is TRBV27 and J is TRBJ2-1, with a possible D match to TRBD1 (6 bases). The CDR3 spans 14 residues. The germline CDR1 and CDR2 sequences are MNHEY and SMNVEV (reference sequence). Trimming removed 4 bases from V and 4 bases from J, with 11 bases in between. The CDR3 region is CASSSLQGYNEQFF. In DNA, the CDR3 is TGTGCCAGCAGTTCCCTACAGGGATACAATGAGCAGTTCTTC.

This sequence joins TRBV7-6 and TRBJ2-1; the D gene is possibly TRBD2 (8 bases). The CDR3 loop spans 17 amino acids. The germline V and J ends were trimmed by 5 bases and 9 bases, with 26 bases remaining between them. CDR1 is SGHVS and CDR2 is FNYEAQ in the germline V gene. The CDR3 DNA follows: TGTGCCAGCAGCCGAGGAAAAGCGGGGGCCTCAGGGGGTGAGCAGTTCTTC. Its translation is CASSRGKAGASGGEQFF.

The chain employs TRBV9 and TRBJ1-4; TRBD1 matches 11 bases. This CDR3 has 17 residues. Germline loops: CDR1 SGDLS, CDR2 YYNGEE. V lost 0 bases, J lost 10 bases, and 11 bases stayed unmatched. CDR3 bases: TGTGCCAGCAGCGTAGAAGCGACAGGACAGGGGGCAGGAAAACTGTTTTTT. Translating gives CASSVEATGQGAGKLFF.

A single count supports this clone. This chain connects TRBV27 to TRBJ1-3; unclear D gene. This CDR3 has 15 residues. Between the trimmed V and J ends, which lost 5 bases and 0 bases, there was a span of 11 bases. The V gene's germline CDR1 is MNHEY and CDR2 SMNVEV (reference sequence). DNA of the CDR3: TGTGCCAGCAGTCTACGACACATCTCTGGAAACACCATATATTTT. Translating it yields CASSLRHISGNTIYF.

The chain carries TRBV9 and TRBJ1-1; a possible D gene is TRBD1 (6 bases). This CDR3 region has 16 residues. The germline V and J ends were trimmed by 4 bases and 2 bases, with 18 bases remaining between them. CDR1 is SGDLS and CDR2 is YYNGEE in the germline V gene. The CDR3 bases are TGTGCCAGCAGCCCACAGGACAGCCCTTACAACACTGAAGCTTTCTTT. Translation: CASSPQDSPYNTEAFF. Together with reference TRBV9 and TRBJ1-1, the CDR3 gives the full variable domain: DSGVTQTPKHLITATGQRVTLRCSPRSGDLSVYWYQQSLDQGLQFLIQYYNGEERAKGNILERFSAQQFPDLHSELNLSSLELGDSALYFCASSPQDSPYNTEAFFGQGTRLTVV.